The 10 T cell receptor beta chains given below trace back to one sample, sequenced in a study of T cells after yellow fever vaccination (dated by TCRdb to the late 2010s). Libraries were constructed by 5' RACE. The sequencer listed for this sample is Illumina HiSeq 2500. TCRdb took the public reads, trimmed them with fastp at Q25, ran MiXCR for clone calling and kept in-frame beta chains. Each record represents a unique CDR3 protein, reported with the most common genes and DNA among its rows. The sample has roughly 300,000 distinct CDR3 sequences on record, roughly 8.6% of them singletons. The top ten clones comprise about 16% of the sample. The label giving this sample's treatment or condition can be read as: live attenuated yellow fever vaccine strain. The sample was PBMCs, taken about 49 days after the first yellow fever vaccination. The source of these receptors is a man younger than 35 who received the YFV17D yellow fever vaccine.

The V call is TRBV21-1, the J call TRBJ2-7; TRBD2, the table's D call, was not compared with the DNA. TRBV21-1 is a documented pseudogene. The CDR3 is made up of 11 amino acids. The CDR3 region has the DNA TGTGCCAGCAAGGAGGGGTACGAGCAGTACGTC. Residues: CASKEGYEQYV.

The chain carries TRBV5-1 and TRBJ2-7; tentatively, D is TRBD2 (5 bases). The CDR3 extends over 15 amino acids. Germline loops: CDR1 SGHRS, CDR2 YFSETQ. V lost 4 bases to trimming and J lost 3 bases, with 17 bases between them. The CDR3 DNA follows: TGCGCCAGCAGCCCTAGCCCGGGCCCCAACTACGAGCAGTACTTC. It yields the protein CASSPSPGPNYEQYF. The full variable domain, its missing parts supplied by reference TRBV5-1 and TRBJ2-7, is KAGVTQTPRYLIKTRGQQVTLSCSPISGHRSVSWYQQTPGQGLQFLFEYFSETQRNKGNFPGRFSGRQFSNSRSEMNVSTLELGDSALYLCASSPSPGPNYEQYFGPGTRLTVT.

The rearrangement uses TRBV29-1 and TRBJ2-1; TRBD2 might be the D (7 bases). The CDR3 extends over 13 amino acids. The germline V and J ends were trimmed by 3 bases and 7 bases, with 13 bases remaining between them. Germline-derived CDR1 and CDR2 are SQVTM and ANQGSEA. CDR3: CSVEGGRRNEQFF. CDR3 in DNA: TGCAGCGTTGAGGGGGGGCGCAGGAATGAGCAGTTCTTC.

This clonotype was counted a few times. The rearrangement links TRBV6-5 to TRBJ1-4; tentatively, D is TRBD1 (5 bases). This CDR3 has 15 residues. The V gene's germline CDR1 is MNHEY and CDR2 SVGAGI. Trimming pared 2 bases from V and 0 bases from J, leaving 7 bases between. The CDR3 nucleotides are TGTGCCAGCAGTTACGGACAAACAACTAATGAAAAACTGTTTTTT. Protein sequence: CASSYGQTTNEKLFF.

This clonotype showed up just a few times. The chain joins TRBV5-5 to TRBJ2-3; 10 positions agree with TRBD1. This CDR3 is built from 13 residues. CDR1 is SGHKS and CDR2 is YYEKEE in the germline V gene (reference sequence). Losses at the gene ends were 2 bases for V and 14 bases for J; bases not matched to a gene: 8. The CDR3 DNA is TGTGCCAGCAGCTTCTCCGGACAGGGGGTTTGGTATTTT. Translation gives CASSFSGQGVWYF.

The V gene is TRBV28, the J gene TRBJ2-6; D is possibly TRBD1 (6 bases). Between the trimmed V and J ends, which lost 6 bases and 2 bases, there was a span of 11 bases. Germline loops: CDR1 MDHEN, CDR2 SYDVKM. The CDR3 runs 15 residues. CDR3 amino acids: CASSPGQPGANVLTF. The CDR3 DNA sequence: TGTGCCAGCAGCCCGGGACAACCTGGGGCCAACGTCCTGACTTTC.

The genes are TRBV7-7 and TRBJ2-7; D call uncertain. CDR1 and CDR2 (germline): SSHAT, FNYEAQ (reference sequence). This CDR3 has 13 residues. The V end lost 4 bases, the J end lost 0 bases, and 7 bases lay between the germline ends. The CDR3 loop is CASSSAPSYEQYF. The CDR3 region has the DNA TGTGCCAGCAGCTCCGCTCCCTCCTACGAGCAGTACTTC.

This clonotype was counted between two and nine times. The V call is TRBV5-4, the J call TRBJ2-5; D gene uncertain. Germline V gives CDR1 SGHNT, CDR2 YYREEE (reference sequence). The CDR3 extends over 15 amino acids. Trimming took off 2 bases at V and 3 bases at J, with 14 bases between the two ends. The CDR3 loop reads CASSFGQNREETQYF. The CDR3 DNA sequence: TGTGCCAGCAGCTTTGGGCAGAACCGGGAAGAGACCCAGTACTTC. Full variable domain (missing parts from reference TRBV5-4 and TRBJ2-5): ETGVTQSPTHLIKTRGQQVTLRCSSQSGHNTVSWYQQALGQGPQFIFQYYREEENGRGNFPPRFSGLQFPNYSSELNVNALELDDSALYLCASSFGQNREETQYFGPGTRLLVL.

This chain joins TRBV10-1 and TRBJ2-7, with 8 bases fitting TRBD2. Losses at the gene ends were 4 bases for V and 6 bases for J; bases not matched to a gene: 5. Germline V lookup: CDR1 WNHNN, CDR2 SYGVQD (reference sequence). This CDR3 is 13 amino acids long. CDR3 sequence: CASSASGGREQYF. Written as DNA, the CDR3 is TGCGCCAGCAGTGCCAGCGGGGGCCGCGAGCAGTACTTC.

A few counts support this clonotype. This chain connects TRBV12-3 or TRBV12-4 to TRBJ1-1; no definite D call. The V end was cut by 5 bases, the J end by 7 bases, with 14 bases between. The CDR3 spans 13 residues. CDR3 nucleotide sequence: TGTGCCAGCAGTCGTCGGGTAACCCATGAAGCTTTCTTT. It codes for CASSRRVTHEAFF.